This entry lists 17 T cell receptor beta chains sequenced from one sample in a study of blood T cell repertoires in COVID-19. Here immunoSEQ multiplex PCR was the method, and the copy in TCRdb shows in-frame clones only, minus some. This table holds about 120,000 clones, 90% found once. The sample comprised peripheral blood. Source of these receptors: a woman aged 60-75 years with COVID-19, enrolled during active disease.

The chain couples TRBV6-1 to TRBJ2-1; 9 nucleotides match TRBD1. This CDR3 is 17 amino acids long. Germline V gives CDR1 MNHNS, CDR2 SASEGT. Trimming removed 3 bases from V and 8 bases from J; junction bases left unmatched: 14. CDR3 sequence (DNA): TGTGCCAGCAGTGAGGAGACAGGGGGGGGCATATTCGATGAGCAGTTCTTC. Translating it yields CASSEETGGGIFDEQFF.

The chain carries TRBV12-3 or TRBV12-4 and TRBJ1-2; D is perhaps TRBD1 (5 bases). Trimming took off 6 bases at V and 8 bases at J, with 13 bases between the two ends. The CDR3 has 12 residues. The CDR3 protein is CASRLDSFGYTF. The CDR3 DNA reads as TGTGCCAGCAGGCTAGACAGTTTCGGCTACACCTTC.

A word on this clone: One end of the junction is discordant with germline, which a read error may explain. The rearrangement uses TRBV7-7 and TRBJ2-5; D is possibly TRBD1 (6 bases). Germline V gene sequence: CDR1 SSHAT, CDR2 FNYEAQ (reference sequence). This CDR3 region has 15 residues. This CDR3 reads CASSSLPRTEETQYF. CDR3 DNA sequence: TGTGCTAGCAGCTCTCTGCCCCGGACAGAAGAGACCCAGTACTTC.

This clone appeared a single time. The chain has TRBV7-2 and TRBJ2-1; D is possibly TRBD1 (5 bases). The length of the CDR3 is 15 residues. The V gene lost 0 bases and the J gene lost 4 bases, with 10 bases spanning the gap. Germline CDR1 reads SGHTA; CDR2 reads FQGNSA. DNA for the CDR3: TGTGCCAGCAGCTTAGCAGGGGTGGTTTACAATGAGCAGTTCTTC. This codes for CASSLAGVVYNEQFF.

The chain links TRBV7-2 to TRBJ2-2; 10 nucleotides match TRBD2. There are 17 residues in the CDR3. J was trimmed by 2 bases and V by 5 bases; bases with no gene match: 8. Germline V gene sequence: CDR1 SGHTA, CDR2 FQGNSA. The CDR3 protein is CASSQAGLAANTGELFF. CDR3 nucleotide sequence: TGTGCCAGCAGCCAGGCCGGACTAGCGGCTAACACCGGGGAGCTGTTTTTT.

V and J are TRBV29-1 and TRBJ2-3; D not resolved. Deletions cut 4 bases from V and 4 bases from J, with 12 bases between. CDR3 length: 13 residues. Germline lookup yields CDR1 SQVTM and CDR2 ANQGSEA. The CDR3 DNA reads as TGCAGCGTTGGAGGCCCCGCCGCAGATACGCAGTATTTT. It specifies CSVGGPAADTQYF.

Here the CDR3 DNA reads TGCGCCAGCAGACCCGCCGCCGGACAGCCCTACGAGCAGTACTTC. Its protein is CASRPAAGQPYEQYF. The chain combines TRBV5-1 with TRBJ2-7; D perhaps matches TRBD1 (6 bases). The CDR3 is 15 amino acids. Germline V gene lookup returns CDR1 SGHRS and CDR2 YFSETQ. Trimming shortened V by 5 bases and J by 2 bases, and 17 bases separated the two germline ends. Filled out from reference TRBV5-1 and TRBJ2-7, the complete variable domain reads KAGVTQTPRYLIKTRGQQVTLSCSPISGHRSVSWYQQTPGQGLQFLFEYFSETQRNKGNFPGRFSGRQFSNSRSEMNVSTLELGDSALYLCASRPAAGQPYEQYFGPGTRLTVT.

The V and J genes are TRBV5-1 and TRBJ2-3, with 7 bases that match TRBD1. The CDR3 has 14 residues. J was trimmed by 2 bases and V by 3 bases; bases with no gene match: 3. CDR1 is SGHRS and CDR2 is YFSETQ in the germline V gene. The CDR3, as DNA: TGCGCCAGCAGCTCGGACAGGACCACAGATACGCAGTATTTT. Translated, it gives CASSSDRTTDTQYF.

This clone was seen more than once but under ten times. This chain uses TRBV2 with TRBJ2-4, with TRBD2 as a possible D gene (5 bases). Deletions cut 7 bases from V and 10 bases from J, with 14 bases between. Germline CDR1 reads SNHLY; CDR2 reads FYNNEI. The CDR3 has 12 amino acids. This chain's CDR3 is CASTAEVVIQYF. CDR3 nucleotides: TGTGCCAGCACTGCGGAGGTGGTGATTCAGTACTTC.

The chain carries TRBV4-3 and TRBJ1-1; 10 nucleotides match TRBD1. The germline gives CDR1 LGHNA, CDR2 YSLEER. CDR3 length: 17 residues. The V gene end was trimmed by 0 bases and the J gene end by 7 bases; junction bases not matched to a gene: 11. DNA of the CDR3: TGCGCCAGCAGCCAAGATTTAGTACGGACAGGGGGAATTGAAGCTTTCTTT. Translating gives CASSQDLVRTGGIEAFF.

The CDR3 loop is CASSPLFGNTIYF. The CDR3 DNA sequence: TGTGCCAGCAGCCCACTTTTCGGGAACACCATATATTTT. The chain is built from TRBV9 and TRBJ1-3; D uncertain. The CDR3 is made up of 13 amino acids. V lost 4 bases, J lost 7 bases, and 12 bases lay in between. Germline loops: CDR1 SGDLS, CDR2 YYNGEE.

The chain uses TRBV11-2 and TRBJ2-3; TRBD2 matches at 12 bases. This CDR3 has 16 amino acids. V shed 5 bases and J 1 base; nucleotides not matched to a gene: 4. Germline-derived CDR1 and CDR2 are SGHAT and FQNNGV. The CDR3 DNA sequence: TGTGCCAGCAGCCGGAGGACTAGCGGGGGCACAGATACGCAGTATTTT. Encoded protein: CASSRRTSGGTDTQYF.

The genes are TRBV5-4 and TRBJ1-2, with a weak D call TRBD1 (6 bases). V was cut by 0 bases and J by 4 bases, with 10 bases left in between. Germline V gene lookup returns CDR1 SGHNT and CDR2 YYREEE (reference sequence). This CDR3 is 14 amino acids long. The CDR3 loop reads CASSLGRGFYGYTF. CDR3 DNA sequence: TGTGCCAGCAGCTTGGGCAGGGGTTTCTATGGCTACACCTTC. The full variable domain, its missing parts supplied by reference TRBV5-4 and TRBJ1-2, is ETGVTQSPTHLIKTRGQQVTLRCSSQSGHNTVSWYQQALGQGPQFIFQYYREEENGRGNFPPRFSGLQFPNYSSELNVNALELDDSALYLCASSLGRGFYGYTFGSGTRLTVV.

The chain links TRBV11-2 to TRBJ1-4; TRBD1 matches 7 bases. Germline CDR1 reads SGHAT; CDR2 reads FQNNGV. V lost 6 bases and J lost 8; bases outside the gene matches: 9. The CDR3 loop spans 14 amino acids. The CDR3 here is CASSLGGGKEKLFF. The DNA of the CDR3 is TGTGCCAGCAGTCTAGGAGGGGGCAAGGAAAAACTGTTTTTT.

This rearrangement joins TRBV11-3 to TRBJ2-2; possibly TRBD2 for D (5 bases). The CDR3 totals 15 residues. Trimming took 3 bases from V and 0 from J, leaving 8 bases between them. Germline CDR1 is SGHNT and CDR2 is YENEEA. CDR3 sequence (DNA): TGTGCCAGCAGCTTGGGCGGGTCGAACACCGGGGAGCTGTTTTTT. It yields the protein CASSLGGSNTGELFF. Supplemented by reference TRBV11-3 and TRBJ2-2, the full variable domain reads EAGVVQSPRYKIIEKKQPVAFWCNPISGHNTLYWYLQNLGQGPELLIRYENEEAVDDSQLPKDRFSAERLKGVDSTLKIQPAELGDSAVYLCASSLGGSNTGELFFGEGSRLTVL.

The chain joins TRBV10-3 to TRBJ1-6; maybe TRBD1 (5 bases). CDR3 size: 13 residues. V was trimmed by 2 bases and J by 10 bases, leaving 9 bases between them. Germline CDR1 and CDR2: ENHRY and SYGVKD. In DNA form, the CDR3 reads TGTGCCATCAGTGAGGACAGATTGTCACCCCTCCACTTT. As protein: CAISEDRLSPLHF.

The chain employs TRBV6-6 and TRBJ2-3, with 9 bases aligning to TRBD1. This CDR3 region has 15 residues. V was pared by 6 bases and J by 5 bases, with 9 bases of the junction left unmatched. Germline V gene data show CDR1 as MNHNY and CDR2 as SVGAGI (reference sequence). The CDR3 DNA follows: TGTGCCAGCAGACCACCGGGACAGGGTAGAGATACGCAGTATTTT. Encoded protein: CASRPPGQGRDTQYF.